The 22 T cell receptor beta chains in this list originate from one sample, sequenced in a study of blood T cell repertoires in COVID-19. Profiled with immunoSEQ multiplex PCR; TCRdb holds only in-frame clones, not every one. This table has roughly 150,000 clones, just under 90% appearing once. The specimen was peripheral blood. The receptor set was obtained from a woman in her 70s with COVID-19, enrolled during active disease.

This chain connects TRBV7-3 to TRBJ2-7; the D is unclear. With 5 bases removed from V and 7 bases from J, the gap between germline ends came to 18 bases. CDR3 length equals 14 residues. Germline V gives CDR1 SGHTA, CDR2 FQGTGA. DNA for the CDR3: TGTGCCAGCAGCCGCGACCTCAGAGTCGGGGAGCAGTACTTC. Protein product: CASSRDLRVGEQYF.

This chain connects TRBV19 to TRBJ2-1, with D possibly matching TRBD2 (6 bases). Germline CDR1 and CDR2: LNHDA and SQIVND (reference sequence). Trimming shortened V by 7 bases and J by 4 bases, and 14 bases separated the two germline ends. The length of the CDR3 is 14 residues. The CDR3 DNA sequence: TGTGCCAGTACTCCTGGAGGGAAATACAATGAGCAGTTCTTC. Its translation: CASTPGGKYNEQFF.

The chain uses TRBV11-2 and TRBJ2-7, with D perhaps matching TRBD2 (6 bases). The V and J ends lost 0 bases and 0 bases respectively, with 9 bases between them. The germline gives CDR1 SGHAT, CDR2 FQNNGV. This CDR3 region has 15 residues. The CDR3 here is CASSLEVGGSYEQYF. For the CDR3, the DNA is TGTGCCAGCAGCTTAGAAGTGGGGGGCTCCTACGAGCAGTACTTC. The entire variable domain, with the rest obtained from reference TRBV11-2 and TRBJ2-7, is as follows: EAGVAQSPRYKIIEKRQSVAFWCNPISGHATLYWYQQILGQGPKLLIQFQNNGVVDDSQLPKDRFSAERLKGVDSTLKIQPAKLEDSAVYLCASSLEVGGSYEQYFGPGTRLTVT.

The V and J genes are TRBV7-9 and TRBJ1-1, with a tentative D call TRBD1 (6 bases). Trimming took 1 base from V and 0 from J, leaving 15 bases between them. This CDR3 region has 17 residues. Germline V lookup: CDR1 SEHNR, CDR2 FQNEAQ (reference sequence). For the CDR3, the DNA is TGTGCCAGCAGCTTAGAGCAGGGGATGGTGATGAACACTGAAGCTTTCTTT. It yields the protein CASSLEQGMVMNTEAFF.

V and J are TRBV6-5 and TRBJ2-7; 9 nucleotides agree with TRBD1. This CDR3 is 14 amino acids long. Germline CDR1 MNHEY, CDR2 SVGAGI. The ends lost 6 bases at V and 3 bases at J; junction bases unmatched: 6. The CDR3 loop reads CASRGDRVGYEQYF. DNA of the CDR3: TGTGCCAGCAGGGGGGACAGGGTCGGCTACGAGCAGTACTTC.

The chain carries TRBV30 and TRBJ1-5; D is possibly TRBD1 (6 bases). Trimming shortened V by 2 bases and J by 4 bases, and 9 bases separated the two germline ends. This CDR3 spans 13 amino acids. Germline V lookup: CDR1 GTSNPN, CDR2 SVGIG (reference sequence). The CDR3 nucleotides are TGTGCCTGGAGTCGGACAGTAAATCAGCCCCAGCATTTT. Translation gives CAWSRTVNQPQHF.

This chain joins TRBV5-1 and TRBJ2-7; TRBD2 matches at 13 bases. The CDR3 contains 15 residues. V was clipped by 2 bases and J by 7 bases; unmatched bases: 6. Germline loops: CDR1 SGHRS, CDR2 YFSETQ. The CDR3 nucleotides are TGCGCCAGCAGCTTTGGACTAGCGGGGGCCGCGGAGCAGTACTTC. The encoded protein is CASSFGLAGAAEQYF.

The CDR3 DNA is TGTGCCAGCAGCGCGGGGACAGGGGAACAGCCCCAGCATTTT. This gives the protein CASSAGTGEQPQHF. The V call is TRBV9, the J call TRBJ1-5; 10 bases map to TRBD1. CDR1 is SGDLS and CDR2 is YYNGEE in the germline V gene. Trimming took 3 bases from V and 7 from J; bases not matched to a gene: 4. This CDR3 is built from 14 residues. Full variable domain (outside the CDR3, taken from reference TRBV9 and TRBJ1-5): DSGVTQTPKHLITATGQRVTLRCSPRSGDLSVYWYQQSLDQGLQFLIQYYNGEERAKGNILERFSAQQFPDLHSELNLSSLELGDSALYFCASSAGTGEQPQHFGDGTRLSIL.

This chain links TRBV5-5 with TRBJ1-1, with D possibly matching TRBD1 (5 bases). Germline CDR1 SGHKS, CDR2 YYEKEE (reference sequence). The CDR3 runs to 15 residues. The V end was cut by 0 bases, the J end by 1 base, with 10 bases between. The CDR3 region is CASSLEWGENTEAFF. In DNA, the CDR3 is TGTGCCAGCAGCTTGGAGTGGGGGGAGAACACTGAAGCTTTCTTT. The full variable domain, in which reference TRBV5-5 and TRBJ1-1 provide the parts outside the CDR3, is DAGVTQSPTHLIKTRGQQVTLRCSPISGHKSVSWYQQVLGQGPQFIFQYYEKEERGRGNFPDRFSARQFPNYSSELNVNALLLGDSALYLCASSLEWGENTEAFFGQGTRLTVV.

As DNA, the CDR3 is TGTGCCAGCAGTTTCCGACGGGGGGGCGGTAATGAGCAGTTCTTC. Its protein is CASSFRRGGGNEQFF. The rearrangement uses TRBV28 and TRBJ2-1; 8 nucleotides align to TRBD2. In germline, CDR1 is MDHEN, CDR2 SYDVKM. V lost 3 bases, J lost 7 bases, and 8 bases stayed unmatched. The CDR3 spans 15 residues.

The chain recombines TRBV4-1 with TRBJ1-4; TRBD1 aligns across 10 bases. The germline CDR1 and CDR2 sequences are MGHRA and YSYEKL. The CDR3 has 18 residues. Losses at the gene ends were 1 base for V and 5 bases for J; bases not matched to a gene: 10. The CDR3 is CASSQGISPGQGNEKLFF. The CDR3 coding sequence is TGCGCCAGCAGCCAAGGGATATCGCCGGGACAGGGGAATGAAAAACTGTTTTTT.

This chain uses TRBV10-2 with TRBJ2-2; D is unresolved. The germline gives CDR1 WSHSY, CDR2 SAAADI. The CDR3 contains 12 residues. V lost 2 bases, J lost 6 bases, and 4 bases lay in between. The CDR3 sequence: CASSEGAGELFF. The CDR3 region has the DNA TGCGCCAGCAGTGAGGGAGCCGGGGAGCTGTTTTTT.

This chain links TRBV5-1 with TRBJ2-2, with D tentatively TRBD2 (5 bases). CDR1 and CDR2 from the germline V gene are SGHRS and YFSETQ. The CDR3 sequence is 13 residues long. The V and J ends lost 8 bases and 2 bases respectively, with 10 bases between them. The CDR3 DNA reads as TGCGCCAGTGTAGACTACAACACCGGGGAGCTGTTTTTT. Residues: CASVDYNTGELFF. Filled out from reference TRBV5-1 and TRBJ2-2, the complete variable domain reads KAGVTQTPRYLIKTRGQQVTLSCSPISGHRSVSWYQQTPGQGLQFLFEYFSETQRNKGNFPGRFSGRQFSNSRSEMNVSTLELGDSALYLCASVDYNTGELFFGEGSRLTVL.

The J gene is TRBJ2-1, the V gene TRBV28; 7 bases align to TRBD2. The CDR3 totals 15 residues. In germline, CDR1 is MDHEN, CDR2 SYDVKM. J gave up 4 bases and V 5 bases, and 8 bases lay outside the gene matches. In nucleotides, the CDR3 is TGTGCCAGCAGTGACCAGCGGGGCCTATACAATGAGCAGTTCTTC. Translation: CASSDQRGLYNEQFF.

A single count supports this clone. This chain joins TRBV11-2 and TRBJ2-3; no firm D call. Trimming shortened V by 0 bases and J by 0 bases, and 7 bases separated the two germline ends. The CDR3 is 15 residues long. CDR1 and CDR2 from the germline V gene are SGHAT and FQNNGV. CDR3 in DNA: TGTGCCAGCAGCTTAGACAGGTTAAGCACAGATACGCAGTATTTT. Translating it yields CASSLDRLSTDTQYF.

This chain joins TRBV28 and TRBJ1-2, with D unresolved. The CDR3 length is 11 residues. Trimming pared 10 bases from V and 4 bases from J, leaving 10 bases between. Germline lookup yields CDR1 MDHEN and CDR2 SYDVKM. The DNA of the CDR3 is TGTGCCACCTTACAGAGCTATGGCTACACCTTC. Translation gives CATLQSYGYTF.

This clone was detected once. The CDR3 DNA follows: TGTGCCAGCAGCAAACAACGGACAGCAAACAATGAGCAGTTCTTC. Translating it yields CASSKQRTANNEQFF. The V call is TRBV5-4, the J call TRBJ2-1, with a tentative D call TRBD1 (6 bases). CDR3 size: 15 residues. Trimming left V 4 bases short and J 5 bases short, with 16 bases between. CDR1 and CDR2 (germline): SGHNT, YYREEE (reference sequence).

The table lists this clone with a count of one. This chain uses TRBV2 with TRBJ1-3; D not resolved. The CDR3 sequence is 14 residues long. The germline V and J ends were trimmed by 3 bases and 1 base, with 7 bases remaining between them. Germline CDR1 and CDR2: SNHLY and FYNNEI. The CDR3 bases are TGTGCCAGCAGTGATTCCGGGTCTGGAAACACCATATATTTT. Protein sequence: CASSDSGSGNTIYF.

This clone has a handful of counts. The chain carries TRBV24-1 and TRBJ1-5; 7 bases map to TRBD1. Trimming removed 5 bases from V and 6 bases from J; junction bases left unmatched: 9. CDR3 size: 15 residues. Germline loops: CDR1 KGHDR, CDR2 SFDVKD. In DNA form, the CDR3 reads TGTGCCACCAGTGGTGGAACAGGGGTTTCTCAGCCCCAGCATTTT. It translates to CATSGGTGVSQPQHF.

V is TRBV28 and J is TRBJ2-6; tentatively, D is TRBD1 (5 bases). There are 17 residues in the CDR3. V was pared by 5 bases and J by 3 bases, with 17 bases between. Per the germline V gene, CDR1 is MDHEN and CDR2 is SYDVKM. The CDR3 sequence is CASSRRPGQIGANVLTF. DNA for the CDR3: TGTGCCAGCAGTCGCAGGCCAGGGCAGATTGGGGCCAACGTCCTGACTTTC. The whole variable domain, remainder taken from reference TRBV28 and TRBJ2-6, is DVKVTQSSRYLVKRTGEKVFLECVQDMDHENMFWYRQDPGLGLRLIYFSYDVKMKEKGDIPEGYSVSREKKERFSLILESASTNQTSMYLCASSRRPGQIGANVLTFGAGSRLTVL.

The rearrangement links TRBV6-2 or TRBV6-3 to TRBJ1-2; tentatively, D is TRBD1 (6 bases). This CDR3 has 15 residues. V was shortened by 0 bases and J by 5 bases, with 13 bases between the two germline ends. In germline, CDR1 is MNHEY, CDR2 SVGEGT. CDR3 loop: CASSYSPDRTYGYTF. CDR3 sequence (DNA): TGTGCCAGCAGTTACTCTCCAGACAGGACTTATGGCTACACCTTC.

The V call is TRBV19, the J call TRBJ2-7; TRBD2 matches at 15 bases. Germline V CDR1 and CDR2: LNHDA, SQIVND (reference sequence). The V and J ends lost 10 bases and 6 bases, in that order; junction bases with no gene match: 19. This CDR3 is 18 amino acids long. The CDR3 nucleotides read TGTGCCATTAACACCACCGGGACTAGCGGGGGGTTAGTTTCCGAGCAGTACTTC. Protein: CAINTTGTSGGLVSEQYF.